What follows is one TCR beta chain and its context. This CDR3 contains 15 residues. After removal of 5 bases from V and 2 bases from J, the junction contained 1 base not matched to a gene. Germline CDR1 SGHTA, CDR2 FQGTGA. Treatment in this sample: oral pan-JAK inhibitor, 5-10 mg twice daily. T lymphocytes (CD4+ and CD8+) were sorted from PBMCs. The sample belongs to a study of CD8+ T cells in alopecia areata. The sequencing template was cDNA reverse transcribed from extracted RNA. Using immunoSEQ multiplex PCR, the repertoire was profiled, and TCRdb retains in-frame clones only, with some absent. The table has 180,000 or so clones, about 55% seen once; the top ten hold approximately 11%.

The material sequenced was CD8+ T cells sorted from blood, taken at week 24, from a patient treated with tofacitinib. The receptor was isolated from a human donor with alopecia areata. The chain uses TRBV7-3 and TRBJ2-2, with 11 bases fitting TRBD2. The CDR3 bases are TGTGCCAGCAGCACTAGCGGGGGTAACACCGGGGAGCTGTTTTTT. Its translation: CASSTSGGNTGELFF.